This TCR beta chain was captured by sequencing in a study of vaccination effects on CD4 cells after COVID-19. On the study more broadly: Subjects were given two BNT162b2 or mRNA-1273 vaccine doses. Study-wide findings and caveats: Long after vaccination, the clones induced by infection and by vaccine shrank markedly in size.

Germline lookup yields CDR1 SGHTA and CDR2 FQGNSA. The CDR3 runs 13 residues. The ends were cut back, 2 bases at V and 7 bases at J, with 9 bases in the middle. For this clone: Antigen unknown.

Antigen-specific CD4+ T cells were first expanded with viral peptide pools by the ViraFEST assay and only then sequenced. At the end of approximately 10 days of culture, CD4+ T cells were isolated. A few million PBMC were seeded per well and grown in the presence of 9 to 10 IU/ml IL-2 and about 10 ug/ml peptides. Assay used: immunoSEQ multiplex PCR; TCRdb lists only in-frame clones, some missing. This repertoire shows approximately 54,000 clones, approximately 79% found once; its top ten account for more than 2%. The rearrangement uses TRBV7-2 and TRBJ1-5; D not resolved. Sequences were derived from CD4+ T cells from PBMCs cultured with HCoV-229E spike peptides, sampled before COVID-19 vaccination. The TCR sequence derives from a human donor who received a COVID-19 vaccine. The CDR3 loop is CASSLYQGQPQHF. In DNA, the CDR3 is TGTGCCAGCAGCTTATACCAAGGACAGCCCCAGCATTTT.